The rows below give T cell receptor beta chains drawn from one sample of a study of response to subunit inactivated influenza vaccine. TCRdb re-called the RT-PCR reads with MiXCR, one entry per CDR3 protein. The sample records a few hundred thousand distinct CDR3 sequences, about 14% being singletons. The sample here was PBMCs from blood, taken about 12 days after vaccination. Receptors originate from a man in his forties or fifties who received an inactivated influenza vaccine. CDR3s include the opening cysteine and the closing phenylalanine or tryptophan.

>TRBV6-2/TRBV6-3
CASSSFIGLNQPQHF
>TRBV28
CASSPLRDRVYTF
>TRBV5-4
CASSLDGGGNYEQYF
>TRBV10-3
CAISGQAGVYNEQFF
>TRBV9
CASSRDYHYEQYF
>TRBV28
CASSFGVGGRQETQYF
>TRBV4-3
CASSQDFGRSTGELFF
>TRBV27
CASSLLGSTRGNEQFF
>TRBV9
CASSAVTGQDTDTQYF
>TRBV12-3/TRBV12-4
CASTLAGELFF
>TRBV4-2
CASSQDLAGMETQYF
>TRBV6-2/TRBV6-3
CASRPGTGIFRTGNNQPQHF
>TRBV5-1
CASSLSQGTNTGELFF
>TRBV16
CASSQGIINQETQYF
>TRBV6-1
CASSTGRVPGANVLTF
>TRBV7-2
CASSLAGGQLYEQYF
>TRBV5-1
CASSLDSTSGGYEQYF
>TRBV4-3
CASSQDWRLDNQPQHF
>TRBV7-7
CASSWTSGDTGELFF
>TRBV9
CASSVAIRYPYNEQFF
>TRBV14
CASSHTSPGIAFF
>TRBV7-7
CASSGGGSETQYF
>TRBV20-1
CSAHPGAGELFF
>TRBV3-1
CASSQEIGTSGAQKEQFF
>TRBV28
CASSLINRRNSRGMDEQFF
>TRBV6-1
CASSPQWAERKYNEQFF
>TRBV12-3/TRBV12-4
CASSFTGSYNSPLHF
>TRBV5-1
CASSLIGGARNEQFF
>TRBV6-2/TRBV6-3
CASREGGSNQPQHF